This entry lists 10 T cell receptor beta chains sequenced from one sample in a study of blood T cells in healthy people across ages. A second PCR of about 6 to 11 cycles used a sample-barcoded 5' primer and a J-beta primer mix. TCRdb ran MiXCR on the 5' RACE reads and lists one entry per CDR3 protein. Found here are approximately 770,000 distinct CDR3 sequences, roughly 60% of them singletons; the top ten hold about 20%. The sequenced sample was blood. The origin of the receptors is a man aged 25-40 years in good health.

This clonotype was counted between two and nine times. The chain links TRBV24-1 to TRBJ2-3, with D uncertain. This CDR3 comprises 12 residues. V dropped 5 bases and J dropped 5 bases, with 7 bases sitting between them. Germline V lookup: CDR1 KGHDR, CDR2 SFDVKD. The CDR3 nucleotides are TGTGCCACCAGTGGTCCTGAAGATACGCAGTATTTT. Amino acid sequence: CATSGPEDTQYF.

The chain joins TRBV6-1 to TRBJ2-3, with D perhaps assigned TRBD1 or TRBD2 (5 bases each). Germline V gives CDR1 MNHNS, CDR2 SASEGT. CDR3 size: 15 residues. V shed 4 bases and J shed 14 bases, with 25 bases lying between them. In nucleotides, the CDR3 is TGTGCCAGCAGTGGGGCTAGCCTGGGTGACAGAGACGCGTATTTT. Protein: CASSGASLGDRDAYF.

The chain joins TRBV20-1 to TRBJ2-1; TRBD2 aligns across 8 bases. Trimming took 1 base from V and 8 from J; bases not matched to a gene: 4. The CDR3 extends over 13 amino acids. Germline CDR1 is DFQATT and CDR2 is SNEGSKA (reference sequence). As DNA, the CDR3 is TGCAGTGCTAGAGCGGGAGGGTTCCATGAGCAGTTCTTC. The encoded protein is CSARAGGFHEQFF.

The rearrangement uses TRBV12-5 and TRBJ2-3, with TRBD2 identical over 8 bases. CDR1 and CDR2 from the germline V gene are LGHNT and FRNRAP. V shed 2 bases and J 7 bases; nucleotides not matched to a gene: 5. The CDR3 extends over 14 amino acids. The CDR3 spells CASGLSGGRNTQYF. The DNA for the CDR3 is TGTGCTAGTGGTTTGAGCGGGGGCCGTAATACGCAGTATTTT.

The rearrangement joins TRBV7-6 to TRBJ1-4, with unresolved D. V lost 5 bases, J lost 0 bases, and 31 bases lay in between. This CDR3 has 22 amino acids. The germline CDR1 and CDR2 sequences are SGHVS and FNYEAQ. The DNA for the CDR3 is TGTGCCAGCAGCCTTCTAGCGCCCCCGGACGTGCTCGGTTGGGCAACTAATGAAAAACTGTTTTTT. Protein sequence: CASSLLAPPDVLGWATNEKLFF. Full variable domain (missing parts from reference TRBV7-6 and TRBJ1-4): GAGVSQSPRYKVTKRGQDVALRCDPISGHVSLYWYRQALGQGPEFLTYFNYEAQQDKSGLPNDRFSAERPEGSISTLTIQRTEQRDSAMYRCASSLLAPPDVLGWATNEKLFFGSGTQLSVL.

The chain is built from TRBV7-2 and TRBJ2-3; D not resolved. The V gene lost 3 bases and the J gene lost 2 bases, with 9 bases spanning the gap. The germline gives CDR1 SGHTA, CDR2 FQGNSA. CDR3 length equals 14 residues. The CDR3 spells CASSFSRLTDTQYF. The CDR3 DNA follows: TGTGCCAGCAGCTTTTCCAGGCTCACAGATACGCAGTATTTT.

The chain combines TRBV10-3 with TRBJ1-2; D is ambiguous. The CDR3 is 13 residues long. The ends were cut back, 3 bases at V and 4 bases at J, with 9 bases in the middle. Germline loops: CDR1 ENHRY, CDR2 SYGVKD. CDR3 DNA sequence: TGTGCCATCAGTGACCCCAAGAGCTATGGCTACACCTTC. Encoded protein: CAISDPKSYGYTF.

The genes are TRBV6-5 and TRBJ1-1; D is uncertain. The CDR3 contains 14 residues. Germline CDR1 is MNHEY and CDR2 is SVGAGI. Deletions cut 7 bases from V and 1 base from J, with 13 bases between. The CDR3 nucleotides read TGTGCCAGCAAACGAAGAGAGGGGAACACTGAAGCTTTCTTT. It translates to CASKRREGNTEAFF.

The chain recombines TRBV12-3 or TRBV12-4 with TRBJ2-5, with D tentatively TRBD1 or TRBD2 (6 bases each). The CDR3 totals 15 residues. Trimming stripped 5 bases from V and 3 bases from J, with 16 bases between. Here the CDR3 reads CASSRGGKLEETQYF. CDR3 coding DNA: TGTGCCAGCAGTCGAGGGGGGAAGCTGGAAGAGACCCAGTACTTC.

The chain carries TRBV28 and TRBJ2-3, with TRBD2 matching 10 bases. Germline loops: CDR1 MDHEN, CDR2 SYDVKM. Trimming at V came to 2 bases and at J to 4 bases, leaving 6 bases not matched to a gene. The CDR3 length is 16 residues. The CDR3: CASSLGPSGSADTQYF. The CDR3 DNA sequence: TGTGCCAGCAGTTTAGGGCCTAGCGGGAGTGCAGATACGCAGTATTTT. Together with reference TRBV28 and TRBJ2-3, the CDR3 gives the full variable domain: DVKVTQSSRYLVKRTGEKVFLECVQDMDHENMFWYRQDPGLGLRLIYFSYDVKMKEKGDIPEGYSVSREKKERFSLILESASTNQTSMYLCASSLGPSGSADTQYFGPGTRLTVL.